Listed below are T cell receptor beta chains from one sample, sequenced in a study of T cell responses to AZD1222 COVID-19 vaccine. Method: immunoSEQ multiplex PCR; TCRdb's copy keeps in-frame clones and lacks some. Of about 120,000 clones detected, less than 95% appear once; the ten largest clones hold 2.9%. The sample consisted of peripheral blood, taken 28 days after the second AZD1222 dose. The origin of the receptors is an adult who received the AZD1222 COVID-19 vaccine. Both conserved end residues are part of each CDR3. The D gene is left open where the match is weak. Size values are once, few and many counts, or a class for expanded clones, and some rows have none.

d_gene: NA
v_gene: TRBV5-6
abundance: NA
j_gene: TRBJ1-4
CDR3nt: TGTGCCAGCAGCTTGGGGGGAATAGGTGAAAAACTGTTTTTT
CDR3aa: CASSLGGIGEKLFF

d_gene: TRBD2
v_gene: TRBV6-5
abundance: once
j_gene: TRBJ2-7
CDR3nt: TGTGCCAGCAGTTACGGGGGGACTAGCCCGTACGAGCAGTACTTC
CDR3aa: CASSYGGTSPYEQYF

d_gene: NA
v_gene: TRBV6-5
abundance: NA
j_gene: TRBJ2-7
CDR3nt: TGTGCCAGCAGTATCCGGACTCCCTACGAGCAGTACTTC
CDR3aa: CASSIRTPYEQYF

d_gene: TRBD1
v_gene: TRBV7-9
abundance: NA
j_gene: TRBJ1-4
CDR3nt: TGTGCCAGCAGGTCGACAGGGGTTGGCGAAAAACTGTTTTTT
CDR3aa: CASRSTGVGEKLFF

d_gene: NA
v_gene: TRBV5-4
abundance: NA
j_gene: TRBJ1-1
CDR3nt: TGTGCCAGCAGCAAAACAGGGAACACTGAAGCTTTCTTT
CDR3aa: CASSKTGNTEAFF

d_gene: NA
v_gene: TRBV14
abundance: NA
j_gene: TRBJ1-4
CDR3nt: TGTGCCAGCAGCCAGGATCCTGCAACTAATGAAAAACTGTTTTTT
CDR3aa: CASSQDPATNEKLFF

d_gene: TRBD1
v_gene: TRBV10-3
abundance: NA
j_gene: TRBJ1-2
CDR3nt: TGTGCCATCACCGATGGACAGGGCTTTGGCTACACCTTC
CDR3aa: CAITDGQGFGYTF

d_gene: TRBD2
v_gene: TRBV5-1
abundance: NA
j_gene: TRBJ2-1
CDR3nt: TGCGCCAGCAGCTTTGGACTAGCGGGAGGGCAGACGGCCTACAATGAGCAGTTCTTC
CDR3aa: CASSFGLAGGQTAYNEQFF

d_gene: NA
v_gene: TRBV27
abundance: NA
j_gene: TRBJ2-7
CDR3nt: TGTGCCAGCAGTCCTAGCGATTTCCTCTACGAGCAGTACTTC
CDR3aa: CASSPSDFLYEQYF

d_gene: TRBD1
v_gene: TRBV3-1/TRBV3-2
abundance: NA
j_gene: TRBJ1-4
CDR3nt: TGTGCCAGCAGCTCCGGACAGGGTCCCCTTCAAAAACTGTTTTTT
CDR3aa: CASSSGQGPLQKLFF

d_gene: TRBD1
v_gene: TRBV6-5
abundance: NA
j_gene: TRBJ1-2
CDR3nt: TGTGCCAGCAGTCCCCTGGCAGGGGGCGACCAGGGCTACACCTTC
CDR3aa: CASSPLAGGDQGYTF

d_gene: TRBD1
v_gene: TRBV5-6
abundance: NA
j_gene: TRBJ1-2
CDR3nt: TGTGCCAGCAGCGCGCCGGGACAGGGGGTCTATGGCTACACCTTC
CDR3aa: CASSAPGQGVYGYTF

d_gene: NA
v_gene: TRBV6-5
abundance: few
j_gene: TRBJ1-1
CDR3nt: TGTGCCAGCAGTACGCAACAGGGAGGGATCACTGAAGCTTTCTTT
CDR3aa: CASSTQQGGITEAFF

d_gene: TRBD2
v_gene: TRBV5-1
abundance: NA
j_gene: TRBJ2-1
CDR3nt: TGCGCCAGCAGTCCTGGACTAGCGGCCTTCAATGAGCAGTTCTTC
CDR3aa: CASSPGLAAFNEQFF

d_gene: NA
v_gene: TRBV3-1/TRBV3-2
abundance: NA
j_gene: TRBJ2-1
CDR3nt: TGTGCCAGCAGCCACACGGACTCCTACAATGAGCAGTTCTTC
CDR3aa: CASSHTDSYNEQFF

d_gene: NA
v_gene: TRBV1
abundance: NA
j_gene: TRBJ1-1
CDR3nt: TGCACCAGCAGCTCTGCAGGGGCAACCGGTATGAACACTGAAGCTTTCTTT
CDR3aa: CTSSSAGATGMNTEAFF

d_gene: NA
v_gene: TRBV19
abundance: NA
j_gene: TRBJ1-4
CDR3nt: TGTGCCAGTAGTCGAAGGAGTTCGTATGAAAAACTGTTTTTT
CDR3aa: CASSRRSSYEKLFF

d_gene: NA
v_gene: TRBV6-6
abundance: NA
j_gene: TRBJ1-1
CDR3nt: TGTGCCAGCATCGAGAGAGGGTCTGAAGCTTTCTTT
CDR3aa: CASIERGSEAFF

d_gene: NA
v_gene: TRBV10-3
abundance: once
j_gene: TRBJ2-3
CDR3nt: TGTGCCATCAGTGAGGGACTGAGCACAGATACGCAGTATTTT
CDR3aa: CAISEGLSTDTQYF

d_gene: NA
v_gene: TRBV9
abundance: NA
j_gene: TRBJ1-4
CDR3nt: TGTGCCAGCAGTGCCCTGGGAGGTGCAACTAATGAAAAACTGTTTTTT
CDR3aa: CASSALGGATNEKLFF

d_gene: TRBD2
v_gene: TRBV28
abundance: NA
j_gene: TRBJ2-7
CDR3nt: TGTGCCAGCAGACGGACTAGCGGGGGGGCCCACGAGCAGTACTTC
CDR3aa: CASRRTSGGAHEQYF

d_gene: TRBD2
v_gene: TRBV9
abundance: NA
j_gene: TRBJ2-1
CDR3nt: TGTGCCAGCAGCGTAGTGCTAGCGGGGGGGCCAGAGCAGTTCTTC
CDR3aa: CASSVVLAGGPEQFF

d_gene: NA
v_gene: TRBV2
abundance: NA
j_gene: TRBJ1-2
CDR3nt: TGTGCCAGCACGGCATCGCTGCCCCTCTATGGCTACACCTTC
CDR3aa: CASTASLPLYGYTF

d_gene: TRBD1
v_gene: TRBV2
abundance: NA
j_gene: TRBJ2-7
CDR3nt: TGTGCCAGCAGCCTTACAGGGGGCCACGAGCAGTACTTC
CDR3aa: CASSLTGGHEQYF

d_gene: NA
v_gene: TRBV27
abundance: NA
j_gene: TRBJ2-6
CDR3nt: TGTGCCAGCACAAACCACCCTCGAGGGGCCAACGTCCTGACTTTC
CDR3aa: CASTNHPRGANVLTF

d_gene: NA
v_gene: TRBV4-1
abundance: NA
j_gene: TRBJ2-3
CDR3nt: TGCGCCAGCAGCCAAACAGGGGATACGCAGTATTTT
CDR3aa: CASSQTGDTQYF

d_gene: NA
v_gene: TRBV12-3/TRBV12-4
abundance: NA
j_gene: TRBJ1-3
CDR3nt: TGTGCCGCCGGCAGGGAAACTGGAAACACCATATATTTT
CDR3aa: CAAGRETGNTIYF

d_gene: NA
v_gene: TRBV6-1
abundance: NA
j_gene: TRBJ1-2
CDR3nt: TGTGCCAGCAGTGAAAGGCTACTGGAGAGCCCTCATGGCTACACCTTC
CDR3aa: CASSERLLESPHGYTF

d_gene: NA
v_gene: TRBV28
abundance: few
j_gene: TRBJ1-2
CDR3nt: TGTGCCAGCAGTTTAGGTCGGGCGGATGGCTACACCTTC
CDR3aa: CASSLGRADGYTF

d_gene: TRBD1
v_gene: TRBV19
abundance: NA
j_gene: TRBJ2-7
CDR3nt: TGTGCCAGTAGTATAGCCGGACAGGGTTTCTTCGAGCAGTACTTC
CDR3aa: CASSIAGQGFFEQYF

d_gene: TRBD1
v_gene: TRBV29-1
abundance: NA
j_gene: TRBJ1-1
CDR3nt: TGCAGCGGCCGAAACAACCGGGACAGCACTGAAGCTTTCTTT
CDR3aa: CSGRNNRDSTEAFF